This TCR beta chain was documented in a study of PD-1 blockade in classical Hodgkin lymphoma. This CDR3 spans 12 amino acids. The V end was cut by 5 bases, the J end by 1 base, with 4 bases between. Per the germline V gene, CDR1 is SGHNT and CDR2 is YENEEA. The protocol was immunoSEQ multiplex PCR, while the TCRdb copy is restricted to in-frame clones and leaves out a portion. The sample holds 32,000 or so clones, more than 85% seen once. Specified time point: cycle 4 day 1 (C4D1), after about 6 weeks of nivolumab. Every patient experienced relapse after autologous stem cell transplantation, and brentuximab vedotin exposure varied. Magnetic negative selection of thawed PBMCs was the method by which CD4+ T cells were purified. A note on this clone: Its antigen is currently unknown.

Study-level findings and limits: At C4D1, TCR diversity had climbed significantly for CD4+ cells, though not for CD8+ cells. Reported baseline diversity: healthy donors highest, relapsed/refractory patients lowest.

The origin of this receptor is a human donor with classical Hodgkin lymphoma. The specimen comprised CD4+ T cells from blood, sampled before the fourth cycle of nivolumab. The V gene is TRBV11-3, the J gene TRBJ2-3; no definite D call. This CDR3 is CASSSRTDTQYF. The CDR3 coding sequence is TGTGCCAGCAGCAGCCGCACAGATACGCAGTATTTT.